This TCR beta chain is from a study of T-cell memory formation after mild COVID-19. About the research overall: Clustering of TCRs was largely donor specific. Overall study findings and caveats: SARS-CoV-2 specificity of second-wave clones peaking day 37 was unconfirmed. Shrinking CD4+ clones were chiefly CM and EM; CD8+ ones were chiefly EMRA.

This clonotype occurred a few times. Its target is not known. This CDR3 has 13 amino acids. Germline values: CDR1 KGHDR, CDR2 SFDVKD. V lost 11 bases and J 0 bases, leaving 13 bases between the germline ends. MiXCR, applied by TCRdb to the 5' RACE reads, yields one record per CDR3 protein. Of roughly 280,000 distinct CDR3 sequences in the sample, approximately 8% were seen once. The chain employs TRBV24-1 and TRBJ2-7; no clear D. The specimen was PBMCs or a T cell subset sorted from them (not recorded which). This clonotype was sampled from a man aged 18 to 29 who had mild COVID-19 (a few samples of this study predate the infection). Cell type and time point are not known. CDR3 sequence (DNA): TGTGCCAGTAAATCTCAGAGCTCCTACGAGCAGTACTTC. It is translated as CASKSQSSYEQYF.